The clone carrying this T cell receptor (beta chain) was seen at least ten times. Its antigen is unidentified. V was shortened by 7 bases and J by 6 bases, with 10 bases between the two germline ends. From germline, CDR1 is SGHRS and CDR2 YFSETQ. The CDR3 spans 12 residues. This sample was included in a study of HIV-infected patients and healthy controls. Study-wide results and limits: In healthy controls, MAIT alpha CDR3s were common; in HIV+ repertoires, severely depleted.

The repertoire came from unfractionated whole blood and reflected all unsorted peripheral T cells. Reverse transcription used around 480 ng RNA and constant-region primers for alpha and beta. Each of the alpha and beta chains got its own library through chain-specific third strand synthesis with indices. From the 5' RACE reads, TCRdb called clonotypes with MiXCR, one entry per CDR3 protein. The table lists tens of thousands of distinct CDR3 sequences, under 9.5% of them singletons, with around 3.9% in the top ten. Input material: blood. The rearrangement uses TRBV5-1 and TRBJ2-2, with D uncertain. This clonotype was sampled from an adult in good health. As DNA, the CDR3 is TGCGCCAGCCGCCCACCAGCCGGGGAGCTGTTTTTT. It yields the protein CASRPPAGELFF.